These T cell receptor beta chains were read from a single sample in a study of cytomegalovirus exposure and HLA in healthy donors. The assay was immunoSEQ multiplex PCR, and TCRdb's table has in-frame clones only and misses some. Seen here are about 100,000 clones, around 72% observed once, and the top ten hold 11% to 15%. The sequencing input was PBMCs. The source of these receptors is a male donor in good health and CMV-seropositive. Each CDR3 is given without its conserved first and last residue. Fields, in order: V gene, J gene, D gene, clone size, CDR3 protein. D genes are given only for firm matches. Only part of the rows carry a size: once, few, many, or a class if the clone is expanded.

TRBV4-3	TRBJ2-7	-	-	ASSQVQGRSYEQY
TRBV19	TRBJ1-5	-	-	ASSINSGNWQPQH
TRBV5-1	TRBJ2-3	-	-	ASGWTEQTGTDTQY
TRBV7-9	TRBJ2-3	TRBD2	-	ASSEERGATDTQY
TRBV7-2	TRBJ2-2	-	-	ASSSYGELF
TRBV6-5	TRBJ1-5	-	-	ASSRGQYSNQPQH
TRBV11-3	TRBJ1-3	-	-	ASSLRHRSGNTIY
TRBV6-1	TRBJ2-7	TRBD1	-	ASSEMTGGSYEQY
TRBV6-1	TRBJ1-5	-	once	ASSGGGSNQPQH
TRBV2	TRBJ2-3	TRBD1	-	ASSRQGAGTDTQY
TRBV6-5	TRBJ2-5	-	-	ASRLGGIRETQY
TRBV11-3	TRBJ2-1	-	-	ASSLDYRVDIDEQF
TRBV6-6	TRBJ2-7	TRBD2	-	ASSSTSGGPPYEQY
TRBV7-8	TRBJ1-5	-	-	ASSPLAGFNQPQH
TRBV7-2	TRBJ2-7	TRBD1	few	ASSPDRGYEQY
TRBV6-8	TRBJ2-5	-	-	ASSSDWGCQTQETQY
TRBV7-2	TRBJ1-2	TRBD1	-	ASSLGQGAYGYT
TRBV9	TRBJ2-3	-	few	ASSVDLARGVDTQY
TRBV7-6	TRBJ1-3	TRBD1	-	ASSSRQGGISGNTIY
TRBV2	TRBJ2-3	-	-	ASSEALADTQY
TRBV7-2	TRBJ2-1	-	-	ASSLMAGASHNEQF
TRBV5-6	TRBJ1-6	-	-	ASSLVPPAGNNSPLH
TRBV11-2	TRBJ2-1	-	-	ASSLEPDYNEQF
TRBV27	TRBJ2-7	TRBD1	-	ASRQGQGLDEQY
TRBV2	TRBJ1-1	-	-	ASSPEGHGYTEAF
TRBV7-2	TRBJ1-2	-	-	ASSSTGYYGYT
TRBV7-2	TRBJ1-5	TRBD1	many	ASSEGAQAVNQPQH
TRBV29-1	TRBJ2-3	TRBD1	-	SVESPGGAADTQY
TRBV19	TRBJ2-1	TRBD2	-	ASSILGGLAGFRGQF
TRBV15	TRBJ1-1	-	-	ATSISRQSGTEAF
TRBV19	TRBJ1-3	TRBD1	-	ATRRPGQDQTGNTIY
TRBV18	TRBJ1-2	-	-	ASSPDGQYYGYT
TRBV9	TRBJ2-5	TRBD2	few	ASSELAGGQETQY
TRBV18	TRBJ2-3	TRBD1	-	ASSSTLPTGTDTQY
TRBV2	TRBJ1-1	-	-	ASSEEGGTEAF
TRBV5-1	-	-	-	ASSDYRNPYEQY
TRBV7-8	TRBJ2-7	TRBD1	-	ASSPISGTASYEQY
TRBV5-5	TRBJ1-2	TRBD1	-	ASSSTGGKGYT
TRBV7-9	TRBJ2-2	-	-	ASSRGAPNTGELF
TRBV19	TRBJ2-3	TRBD1	-	ASSAPGQGVADTQY
TRBV19	TRBJ2-7	TRBD1	-	ASSPGQGSSYEQY
TRBV15	TRBJ1-4	TRBD1	-	ATSRDFGQGATNEKLF
TRBV4-1	TRBJ2-3	TRBD1	-	ASSQESRGTDTQY
TRBV2	TRBJ2-7	TRBD1	-	ASREPGQGSREQY
TRBV19	TRBJ2-4	TRBD2	few	ASSIQRGGAKNIQY
TRBV5-4	TRBJ1-6	-	-	ASSLGSDRKQSPLH
TRBV10-3	TRBJ2-1	TRBD1	-	AAGGGNEQF
TRBV7-2	TRBJ1-1	-	few	ASSRVTEAF
TRBV15	TRBJ2-3	TRBD2	once	ATRTSGGVDTQY
TRBV30	TRBJ2-1	-	-	AWIAGDDTRQF
TRBV7-2	TRBJ2-5	-	-	ASSLGLSAGETQY
TRBV7-2	TRBJ2-5	-	once	ASSRRSQETQY
TRBV5-4	TRBJ1-1	-	-	AGSFDRTVPEAF
TRBV11-3	TRBJ2-5	-	-	ASSLNLFPRTQY
TRBV6-5	TRBJ1-1	-	-	ASSYSIHSPNTEAF